This TCR beta chain originates from a study of T-cell memory formation after mild COVID-19. Notes on this clonotype: Its antigen is currently unknown.

Trimming took 7 bases from V and 2 from J, leaving 18 bases between them. This CDR3 region has 16 residues. Germline assignment: CDR1 LNHDA and CDR2 SQIVND (reference sequence). Notes on the study in general: Pre-infection memory showed some responding clones, and this suggested that cross-reactive memory joined.

cDNA libraries for TCR alpha and TCR beta, carrying sample barcodes and UMIs, came from 5'RACE with constant-segment primers. MiXCR was run by TCRdb on the 5' RACE reads, yielding one entry per CDR3 protein. In the table there are around 310,000 distinct CDR3 sequences, approximately 14% of which are singletons. J is TRBJ1-5 and V is TRBV19; D remains unclear. This TCR was recovered from a man aged 18 to 30 who had mild COVID-19 (a few samples of this study predate the infection). Cell type and time point are not known. The source material was PBMCs or a T cell subset sorted from them (not recorded which). CDR3 coding DNA: TGTGCCAGTACCTCCCTTCGGATTTCTGGCAATCAGCCCCAGCATTTT. Its protein is CASTSLRISGNQPQHF.